This section outlines one TCR beta chain sequence together with its context. As yet, its antigen is unknown. Trimming removed 5 bases from V and 6 bases from J; junction bases left unmatched: 8. CDR1 is SGHAT, CDR2 FQNNGV, per germline. This CDR3 has 15 residues. The data were produced by immunoSEQ multiplex PCR, yet TCRdb's version contains in-frame clones alone and is incomplete. Of more than 15,000 clones listed, roughly two thirds are singletons. The sample originates from a study of somatic mutations in cytotoxic T cells in rheumatoid arthritis. Study-level information: Peripheral blood samples of around 30 ml EDTA were taken from patients directly after diagnosis and before treatment.

The study's findings and limits: No antigen targets were known for the expanded CD8+ clones. Per patient, the largest CD8+ clone was found to exceed 20% of CD8+ cells in about an eighth of the roughly 65 cases.

Flow cytometry served to check the purity of CD4+ and CD8+ cells, which were isolated by positive magnetic bead selection. The J gene is TRBJ2-2, the V gene TRBV11-2, with 8 bases that match TRBD2. The clonotype was recovered from an adult with rheumatoid arthritis. Sample: CD8+ T cells sorted from blood. The CDR3 nucleotides are TGTGCCAGCAGCCCATTCGGGGGGGAGGCCGGGGAGCTGTTTTTT. Encoded protein: CASSPFGGEAGELFF.